The clone carrying this T cell receptor (beta chain) was seen more than once but under ten times. This specimen comes from a study of early T cells in non-severe SARS-CoV-2 infection. The CDR3 is 18 residues long. Germline values: CDR1 PRHDT, CDR2 FYEKMQ (reference sequence). Trimming took off 0 bases at V and 0 bases at J, with 16 bases between the two ends. One entry per CDR3 protein, called by TCRdb with MiXCR from the 5' RACE reads. Of 25,000 to 30,000 distinct CDR3 sequences in the sample, about 4.2% are singletons; the top ten hold about 4%. This receptor was obtained from an adult who was a healthcare worker with PCR-confirmed SARS-CoV-2 infection or an uninfected control (not recorded which). The chain uses TRBV13 and TRBJ2-3; unclear D gene. Sequences were obtained from whole blood. CDR3 region: CASSLGLSGDRSTDTQYF. The CDR3, as DNA: TGTGCCAGCAGCTTAGGCCTAAGTGGGGATAGGAGCACAGATACGCAGTATTTT.